What follows are 16 T cell receptor beta chains derived from one specimen sequenced in a study of blood T cell repertoires in COVID-19. Produced via immunoSEQ multiplex PCR; TCRdb's table is partial and in-frame only. The sample consists of 350,000 to 450,000 clones, 75% to 90% of them appearing once. The source material was PBMCs or T cells enriched from blood (not recorded which). The receptors derive from a woman between 45 and 65 years old who had recovered from COVID-19.

CDR3 DNA: TGTGCCAGCAGCTTATTCCGGGACAGGGGAAGAGGGACCCAAGGCTACACCTTC. Its protein product is CASSLFRDRGRGTQGYTF. The rearrangement uses TRBV11-2 and TRBJ1-2; 10 positions agree with TRBD1. Looked up from germline, CDR1 is SGHAT and CDR2 is FQNNGV. Trimming at V came to 2 bases and at J to 8 bases, leaving 17 bases not matched to a gene. The CDR3 runs 18 residues.

This rearrangement joins TRBV5-6 to TRBJ2-7; 7 bases align to TRBD2. The CDR3 is 13 amino acids. Germline V gene data show CDR1 as SGHDT and CDR2 as YYEEEE. The ends lost 7 bases at V and 4 bases at J; junction bases unmatched: 8. CDR3 amino acids: CASEGGRTYEQYF. The CDR3 DNA reads as TGTGCCAGCGAGGGAGGGAGAACGTACGAGCAGTACTTC.

This clone occurred a few times. The genes are TRBV5-1 and TRBJ2-7, with 12 bases matching TRBD2. This CDR3 has 15 residues. The V gene end was trimmed by 0 bases and the J gene end by 2 bases; junction bases not matched to a gene: 0. Looked up from germline, CDR1 is SGHRS and CDR2 is YFSETQ. The CDR3 bases are TGCGCCAGCAGCTTGGGGACTAGCGGGACCTACGAGCAGTACTTC. Translated, it gives CASSLGTSGTYEQYF.

This sequence joins TRBV29-1 and TRBJ1-5; D is unclear. The CDR3 consists of 14 residues. Trimming removed 4 bases from V and 1 base from J, with 11 bases in between. CDR1 SQVTM and CDR2 ANQGSEA come from the germline V gene. CDR3 bases: TGCAGCGTTGGAAACGGGTTGAGCAATCAGCCCCAGCATTTT. Translating it yields CSVGNGLSNQPQHF.

The chain couples TRBV7-3 to TRBJ2-2; TRBD2 matches at 8 bases. CDR3 size: 15 residues. The V and J ends lost 5 bases and 4 bases, in that order; junction bases with no gene match: 6. The germline gives CDR1 SGHTA, CDR2 FQGTGA. The CDR3 sequence: CASSNRRGATGELFF. CDR3 bases: TGTGCCAGCAGCAACCGGCGGGGGGCCACCGGGGAGCTGTTTTTT. The complete variable domain, with remaining parts taken from reference TRBV7-3 and TRBJ2-2, reads GAGVSQTPSNKVTEKGKYVELRCDPISGHTALYWYRQSLGQGPEFLIYFQGTGAADDSGLPNDRFFAVRPEGSVSTLKIQRTERGDSAVYLCASSNRRGATGELFFGEGSRLTVL.

The rearrangement uses TRBV6-5 and TRBJ2-7, with D maybe TRBD1 (6 bases). Germline-derived CDR1 and CDR2 are MNHEY and SVGAGI. The CDR3 sequence is 15 residues long. V lost 5 bases, J lost 1 base, and 15 bases lay in between. The DNA of the CDR3 is TGTGCCAGCAGTAACCAGGGGTTAGGGTCCTACGAGCAGTACTTC. Amino acid sequence: CASSNQGLGSYEQYF.

The chain joins TRBV7-9 to TRBJ1-2; no firm D call. Germline V CDR1 and CDR2: SEHNR, FQNEAQ (reference sequence). The V end lost 6 bases, the J end lost 3 bases, and 20 bases lay between the germline ends. The CDR3 sequence is 16 residues long. CDR3 bases: TGTGCCAGCAGTCCCCTCTTACACGGGGTGGACTATGGCTACACCTTC. Translated: CASSPLLHGVDYGYTF.

The chain uses TRBV19 and TRBJ1-5, with TRBD1 identical over 7 bases. The germline V gene has CDR1 LNHDA and CDR2 SQIVND (reference sequence). V shed 7 bases and J 6 bases; nucleotides not matched to a gene: 15. CDR3 length: 16 amino acids. The CDR3 loop reads CASTTLMAGGGQPQHF. CDR3 DNA sequence: TGTGCCAGTACCACCTTGATGGCAGGGGGTGGTCAGCCCCAGCATTTT.

V usage is TRBV6-5 and J usage is TRBJ1-5; TRBD1 is a possible D gene (6 bases). The CDR3 length is 16 residues. V shed 4 bases and J shed 1 base, with 14 bases lying between them. The germline gives CDR1 MNHEY, CDR2 SVGAGI. CDR3 sequence reads: CASSSISGQSNQPQHF. The CDR3 nucleotides read TGTGCCAGCAGTTCGATCTCGGGACAAAGCAATCAGCCCCAGCATTTT.

A few counts support this clone. V gene TRBV30 combines with J gene TRBJ1-2; D may be TRBD1 (5 bases). Trimming took 4 bases from V and 0 from J, leaving 12 bases between them. This CDR3 region has 14 residues. Looked up from germline, CDR1 is GTSNPN and CDR2 is SVGIG (reference sequence). The CDR3 sequence: CAWNTGLTNYGYTF. The CDR3 nucleotides read TGTGCCTGGAATACGGGACTTACTAACTATGGCTACACCTTC.

The chain combines TRBV5-4 with TRBJ2-7; weak D call: TRBD1 (5 bases). CDR1 and CDR2 (germline): SGHNT, YYREEE (reference sequence). Trimming removed 1 base at V and 2 bases at J, with 10 bases between. The CDR3 spans 14 residues. The CDR3 DNA reads as TGTGCCAGCAGCTTGTGGCAGGGAACCTACGAGCAGTACTTC. Its translation: CASSLWQGTYEQYF.

The gene calls are TRBV5-6 and TRBJ1-2; TRBD1 matches 7 bases. The CDR3 length is 16 residues. Germline V gene lookup returns CDR1 SGHDT and CDR2 YYEEEE. V shed 4 bases, J shed 3 bases, and the junction held 12 bases outside the gene matches. Here the CDR3 DNA reads TGTGCCAGCAGCCGGGGGCGCAGGGGGGTACACTATGGCTACACCTTC. Translated, it gives CASSRGRRGVHYGYTF.

The chain links TRBV5-1 to TRBJ2-2; D perhaps matches TRBD1 (5 bases). The CDR3 consists of 15 residues. The germline CDR1 and CDR2 sequences are SGHRS and YFSETQ. V was cut by 1 base and J by 2 bases, with 9 bases left in between. In nucleotides, the CDR3 is TGCGCCAGCAGCTTGAATCAGGGAAACACCGGGGAGCTGTTTTTT. Its translation: CASSLNQGNTGELFF.

CDR3 sequence (DNA): TGTGCCAGCAGCTTAGGATGGGGGCGCTGGGACTATGGCTACACCTTC. Translated: CASSLGWGRWDYGYTF. The genes are TRBV7-2 and TRBJ1-2; a weak D match, TRBD1 (6 bases). Germline values: CDR1 SGHTA, CDR2 FQGNSA. The CDR3 extends over 16 amino acids. Deletions cut 1 base from V and 3 bases from J, with 15 bases between.

The rearrangement joins TRBV7-2 to TRBJ1-2, with D possibly matching TRBD1 (5 bases). Trimming took 7 bases from V and 2 from J, leaving 11 bases between them. CDR1 is SGHTA and CDR2 is FQGNSA in the germline V gene. The length of the CDR3 is 13 residues. CDR3 DNA sequence: TGTGCCAGCACTGACAGACAGAACTATGGCTACACCTTC. Amino acids: CASTDRQNYGYTF.

In DNA form, the CDR3 reads TGTGCCAGCATTACCGGGACAGGGTATGCCGGGGAGCTGTTTTTT. This encodes CASITGTGYAGELFF. V and J are TRBV2 and TRBJ2-2, with 9 positions matching TRBD1. Germline CDR1 reads SNHLY; CDR2 reads FYNNEI. The CDR3 runs 15 residues. V was pared by 7 bases and J by 6 bases, with 9 bases of the junction left unmatched.